This TCR beta chain was sequenced in a study of blood T cell repertoires in COVID-19. Assay used: immunoSEQ multiplex PCR; TCRdb lists only in-frame clones, some missing. The table has 230,000 or so clones, about 85% seen once. This CDR3 is built from 15 residues. This receptor was taken from a woman aged 50 to 60 who had been exposed to COVID-19. The chain recombines TRBV12-1 with TRBJ1-6; the D call in the table, TRBD1, was not verified against the DNA. TRBV12-1 is shown as a pseudogene. Sequenced: PBMCs or T cells enriched from blood (not recorded which). CDR3 amino acids: CASSSPGGPDSPLHF. CDR3 coding DNA: TGTGCCAGCAGCTCACCAGGGGGACCGGATTCACCCCTCCACTTT.